This record concerns one T cell receptor (beta chain) sequence. CDR1 and CDR2 (germline): MDHEN, SYDVKM. The CDR3 has 14 amino acids. V dropped 1 base and J dropped 7 bases, with 13 bases sitting between them. This entry is derived from a study of blood T cell repertoires in COVID-19. Study in general: COVID-19 samples collected from the United States, Italy and Spain covered acute and convalescent phases. T cells, B-cell-depleted T cells, or PBMCs supplied cDNA or gDNA.

Some clones are missing from TCRdb's copy, which holds only in-frame ones; the method was immunoSEQ multiplex PCR. The table shows some 250,000 clones, with more than 70% occurring only once. The sequence derives from a woman younger than 30 with acute or convalescent COVID-19. The sample was peripheral blood. The chain carries TRBV28 and TRBJ1-1; D not certain. Here the CDR3 reads CASSLSPLTSEAFF. The CDR3, as DNA: TGTGCCAGCAGTTTATCTCCCTTGACAAGTGAAGCTTTCTTT.